Presented here are 25 T cell receptor beta chains from one specimen sequenced in a study of graft-versus-host responses after intestinal transplantation. This table comes from immunoSEQ multiplex PCR, and its TCRdb copy is limited to in-frame clones, with some not included. The profile shows around 92,000 clones, around 88% of them singletons. The sample in question was PBMCs, obtained 255 days after intestinal transplant. Receptors were obtained from a human patient who received an intestinal transplant, so some T cells may come from the graft donor.

The V call is TRBV5-4, the J call TRBJ2-7; TRBD1 is a possible D gene (5 bases). The CDR3 covers 14 residues. V dropped 0 bases and J dropped 2 bases, with 9 bases sitting between them. Germline-derived CDR1 and CDR2 are SGHNT and YYREEE (reference sequence). The CDR3 DNA is TGTGCCAGCAGCTTGGGGGGCACGACCTACGAGCAGTACTTC. Encoded protein: CASSLGGTTYEQYF.

The chain carries TRBV6-5 and TRBJ1-1; D possibly corresponds to TRBD1 (5 bases). CDR1 and CDR2 from the germline V gene are MNHEY and SVGAGI. Trimming stripped 6 bases from V and 1 base from J, with 15 bases between. The CDR3 totals 15 residues. CDR3 protein: CASSQMPGANTEAFF. DNA for the CDR3: TGTGCCAGCAGCCAGATGCCCGGGGCGAACACTGAAGCTTTCTTT.

The chain uses TRBV21-1 and TRBJ2-3; whether TRBD1, the table's D call, matches the DNA was not checked. TRBV21-1 is noted as a pseudogene. There are 19 residues in the CDR3. This chain's CDR3 is CASSKVGAPGTGAKDTQYF. The CDR3 bases are TGTGCCAGCAGCAAAGTTGGGGCTCCCGGGACAGGGGCCAAAGATACGCAGTATTTT.

This chain uses TRBV6-5 with TRBJ1-1; 7 bases match TRBD1. CDR1 and CDR2 (germline): MNHEY, SVGAGI. V was pared by 4 bases and J by 3 bases, with 2 bases of the junction left unmatched. This CDR3 comprises 13 residues. For the CDR3, the DNA is TGTGCCAGCAGTTGGGACAGAGACACTGAAGCTTTCTTT. Protein: CASSWDRDTEAFF.

This clone turned up a few times. The chain recombines TRBV5-1 with TRBJ2-7; 10 bases map to TRBD2. Germline lookup yields CDR1 SGHRS and CDR2 YFSETQ. The CDR3 length is 16 residues. With 0 bases clipped from V and 2 bases from J, the junction kept 5 bases outside the gene matches. CDR3 bases: TGCGCCAGCAGCTTGGACCCTACTAGCGGGGCCTACGAGCAGTACTTC. Translation gives CASSLDPTSGAYEQYF.

This clone was observed a single time. V is TRBV6-5 and J is TRBJ1-6; 9 positions agree with TRBD1. The CDR3 runs to 15 residues. With 2 bases clipped from V and 6 bases from J, the junction kept 2 bases outside the gene matches. The germline CDR1 and CDR2 sequences are MNHEY and SVGAGI. CDR3 amino acids: CASSYGTGLNSPLHF. CDR3 nucleotide sequence: TGTGCCAGCAGTTACGGGACAGGGCTTAATTCACCCCTCCACTTT.

The chain recombines TRBV27 with TRBJ2-5; weak D call: TRBD2 (7 bases). Trimming cost V 2 bases and J 5 bases, with 24 bases left between them. The CDR3 contains 18 residues. Germline V CDR1 and CDR2: MNHEY, SMNVEV (reference sequence). The CDR3 loop reads CASSLRGGGDRGRETQYF. CDR3 coding DNA: TGTGCCAGCAGTTTACGCGGAGGGGGGGATAGAGGGAGGGAGACCCAGTACTTC.

This clone was seen once. The chain is built from TRBV11-2 and TRBJ1-4; TRBD1 is a possible D gene (6 bases). CDR1 SGHAT and CDR2 FQNNGV come from the germline V gene. V was shortened by 3 bases and J by 8 bases, with 13 bases between the two germline ends. This CDR3 contains 14 residues. As DNA, the CDR3 is TGTGCCAGCAGCTTGGACCCTGGGGGCGAAAAACTGTTTTTT. Protein product: CASSLDPGGEKLFF.

J is TRBJ2-7 and V is TRBV5-6; D is undetermined. The V gene's germline CDR1 is SGHDT and CDR2 YYEEEE. Trimming removed 1 base from V and 4 bases from J, with 12 bases in between. The CDR3 runs 14 residues. The CDR3 sequence: CASSLNRRWYEQYV. The DNA for the CDR3 is TGTGCCAGCAGCTTGAATAGGAGATGGTACGAGCAGTACGTC.

This rearrangement joins TRBV28 to TRBJ2-3; 9 positions agree with TRBD2. V trimming: 1 base; J trimming: 8 bases; junction bases outside the gene matches: 7. The CDR3 is made up of 15 amino acids. Germline V gives CDR1 MDHEN, CDR2 SYDVKM. The CDR3 loop is CASSLSSGGSGTQYF. The CDR3 DNA follows: TGTGCCAGCAGTTTATCCAGCGGGGGGTCAGGTACGCAGTATTTT.

The chain employs TRBV6-4 and TRBJ1-6; D call uncertain. Trimming removed 2 bases at V and 6 bases at J, with 8 bases between. Germline values: CDR1 MRHNA, CDR2 SNTAGT. This CDR3 comprises 14 residues. The CDR3 region is CASSDGSTNSPLHF. The CDR3 DNA reads as TGTGCCAGCAGTGACGGCAGCACTAATTCACCCCTCCACTTT.

This clone turned up a few times. V and J are TRBV5-4 and TRBJ2-6; weak D call: TRBD1 (5 bases). Germline V lookup: CDR1 SGHNT, CDR2 YYREEE (reference sequence). Between the trimmed V and J ends, which lost 0 bases and 0 bases, there was a span of 13 bases. The CDR3 has 18 residues. The CDR3 is CASSLGGQVGSGANVLTF. The CDR3 nucleotides read TGTGCCAGCAGCTTGGGGGGCCAGGTGGGCTCTGGGGCCAACGTCCTGACTTTC.

The V and J genes are TRBV9 and TRBJ1-2, with D unclear. CDR3 length: 15 residues. Germline CDR1 reads SGDLS; CDR2 reads YYNGEE. V gave up 0 bases and J gave up 3 bases, with 12 bases separating them. This CDR3 is CASSVGSEPDYGYTF. The CDR3, as DNA: TGTGCCAGCAGCGTAGGGTCAGAGCCCGACTATGGCTACACCTTC. The full variable domain, with the rest looked up from reference TRBV9 and TRBJ1-2, is DSGVTQTPKHLITATGQRVTLRCSPRSGDLSVYWYQQSLDQGLQFLIQYYNGEERAKGNILERFSAQQFPDLHSELNLSSLELGDSALYFCASSVGSEPDYGYTFGSGTRLTVV.

The rearrangement uses TRBV7-2 and TRBJ2-1, with D perhaps TRBD1 or TRBD2 (6 bases each). There are 14 residues in the CDR3. Germline CDR1 SGHTA, CDR2 FQGNSA. V lost 5 bases, J lost 8 bases, and 16 bases lay in between. The chain's CDR3 is CASSPGPGGYEQFF. CDR3 coding DNA: TGTGCCAGCAGCCCAGGCCCCGGGGGCTATGAGCAGTTCTTC.

This clone was detected once. The chain carries TRBV4-2 and TRBJ2-3; a weak D match, TRBD1 (6 bases). Between the trimmed V and J ends, which lost 3 bases and 1 base, there was a span of 17 bases. The V gene's germline CDR1 is LGHNA and CDR2 YNFKEQ. This CDR3 contains 17 residues. The CDR3 here is CASSQQHRVSGTDTQYF. The CDR3 nucleotides read TGTGCCAGCAGCCAGCAACACAGGGTGTCGGGCACAGATACGCAGTATTTT.

The chain carries TRBV18 and TRBJ1-2; perhaps TRBD1 as D (5 bases). Germline V gene data show CDR1 as KGHSH and CDR2 as LQKENI. This CDR3 is 14 amino acids long. The germline V and J ends were trimmed by 3 bases and 2 bases, with 10 bases remaining between them. This chain's CDR3 is CASSPSRENYGYTF. The CDR3, as DNA: TGTGCCAGCTCACCTAGCAGGGAGAACTATGGCTACACCTTC.

This clone came up a few times. The rearrangement links TRBV19 to TRBJ2-1; TRBD2 aligns across 8 bases. Germline V lookup: CDR1 LNHDA, CDR2 SQIVND (reference sequence). The length of the CDR3 is 13 residues. J was trimmed by 2 bases and V by 6 bases; bases with no gene match: 0. CDR3 in DNA: TGTGCCAGTAGCGGGGGGGCCTACAATGAGCAGTTCTTC. Protein product: CASSGGAYNEQFF.

V gene TRBV5-6 combines with J gene TRBJ1-3; 7 bases map to TRBD1. Germline V CDR1 and CDR2: SGHDT, YYEEEE. The CDR3 contains 16 residues. J lost 2 bases, V lost 0 bases, and 5 bases had no gene match. In nucleotides, the CDR3 is TGTGCCAGCAGCTTGGGACAGGGCTATACTGGAAACACCATATATTTT. Translated, it gives CASSLGQGYTGNTIYF.

This chain connects TRBV4-1 to TRBJ2-2; no clear D. Trimming left V 1 base short and J 6 bases short, with 18 bases between. CDR1 is MGHRA, CDR2 YSYEKL, per germline. The CDR3 contains 17 residues. The chain's CDR3 is CASSQVPEPVGAGELFF. CDR3 coding DNA: TGCGCCAGCAGCCAAGTCCCGGAACCTGTCGGCGCCGGGGAGCTGTTTTTT.

The chain recombines TRBV30 with TRBJ2-7; weak D call: TRBD2 (5 bases). The CDR3 extends over 12 amino acids. Germline lookup yields CDR1 GTSNPN and CDR2 SVGIG (reference sequence). Trimming took 6 bases from V and 0 from J, leaving 9 bases between them. The CDR3 nucleotides are TGTGCCTGCTACAGCGGCTCCTACGAGCAGTACTTC. Translation gives CACYSGSYEQYF.

This clone has just one count. The chain carries TRBV7-6 and TRBJ2-3; 8 bases match TRBD2. CDR1 and CDR2 (germline): SGHVS, FNYEAQ. Unmatched junction bases numbered 12, after V lost 7 bases and J lost 3 bases. This CDR3 spans 16 amino acids. The CDR3 region has the DNA TGTGCCAGCACCCACGAGGTAGCGGGATTTACAGATACGCAGTATTTT. As protein: CASTHEVAGFTDTQYF. The full variable domain, with the rest looked up from reference TRBV7-6 and TRBJ2-3, is GAGVSQSPRYKVTKRGQDVALRCDPISGHVSLYWYRQALGQGPEFLTYFNYEAQQDKSGLPNDRFSAERPEGSISTLTIQRTEQRDSAMYRCASTHEVAGFTDTQYFGPGTRLTVL.

This clone was seen only a few times. The gene calls are TRBV5-6 and TRBJ1-4; TRBD1 might be the D (6 bases). CDR1 and CDR2 from the germline V gene are SGHDT and YYEEEE. The CDR3 totals 16 residues. Trimming stripped 0 bases from V and 0 bases from J, with 9 bases between. Written as DNA, the CDR3 is TGTGCCAGCAGCTTGGGGCCAGGGGCAACTAATGAAAAACTGTTTTTT. Protein sequence: CASSLGPGATNEKLFF.

The rearrangement joins TRBV28 to TRBJ2-4; D is tentatively TRBD1 or TRBD2 (5 bases each). The germline gives CDR1 MDHEN, CDR2 SYDVKM. Trimming removed 6 bases from V and 0 bases from J, with 12 bases in between. CDR3 size: 15 residues. CDR3: CASRGTVLAKNIQYF. In DNA form, the CDR3 reads TGTGCCAGCAGGGGGACGGTACTAGCCAAAAACATTCAGTACTTC.

The J gene is TRBJ2-1, the V gene TRBV2; 8 bases are a match to TRBD1. The CDR3 has 15 amino acids. The V gene end was trimmed by 3 bases and the J gene end by 0 bases; junction bases not matched to a gene: 1. Germline-derived CDR1 and CDR2 are SNHLY and FYNNEI. CDR3 protein: CASSEDRVSYNEQFF. CDR3 nucleotide sequence: TGTGCCAGCAGTGAGGACAGGGTCTCCTACAATGAGCAGTTCTTC.

This sequence joins TRBV11-2 and TRBJ2-5; D is undetermined. The length of the CDR3 is 17 residues. Deletions cut 2 bases from V and 5 bases from J, with 21 bases between. CDR1 SGHAT and CDR2 FQNNGV come from the germline V gene. The CDR3 DNA is TGTGCCAGCAGCTTAAACGGAGCAGGCCCCAAGCTGGAGACCCAGTACTTC. It encodes CASSLNGAGPKLETQYF.